The 2 T cell receptor beta chains below were found in one sample sequenced in a study of CXCR3-negative and CXCR3-positive naive CD8 T cells. Overall study findings and caveats: CXCR3-positive naive cells carried more hydrophobic TRB CDR3s than CXCR3-negative ones.

The TRB cDNA libraries were prepared by 5' RACE with UMI labels. With the 5' RACE reads reprocessed, TCRdb shows one record per CDR3 protein and no DNA. Its clone listing holds roughly 50,000 distinct CDR3 sequences. Antigens for these TCRs are unknown. Specimen: naive CXCR3+ CD8+ T cells from blood. Subset given: CD45RO-CCR7+CD27+CD95- naive CD8+ T cells expressing CXCR3 (TNR3+). The receptor set was obtained from a human donor in good health. Some clones in this sample may be carry-over from other donors' samples.

The V gene is TRBV11-2, the J gene TRBJ2-5; TCRdb designates TRBD1, a call that cannot be tested without DNA. In germline, CDR1 is SGHAT, CDR2 FQNNGV. CDR3 length: 12 residues. CDR3 region: CASTRTGETQYF. Variable domain in full (rest from reference TRBV11-2 and TRBJ2-5): EAGVAQSPRYKIIEKRQSVAFWCNPISGHATLYWYQQILGQGPKLLIQFQNNGVVDDSQLPKDRFSAERLKGVDSTLKIQPAKLEDSAVYLCASTRTGETQYFGPGTRLLVL.

The chain recombines TRBV28 with TRBJ1-2; the TCRdb call, TRBD1, lacks DNA for checking. CDR1 and CDR2 (germline): MDHEN, SYDVKM. CDR3 length: 12 amino acids. The CDR3 here is CASSLGTRGYTF.